This TCR beta chain was identified in a study of vaccination and CD4 T cells after COVID-19. Study-level information: Sampling that followed vaccination took place a median approximately 72 days after dose two, within a range of 14 to 241. Overall study findings and caveats: The researchers studied relatively few convalescent patients and omitted early post-infection timepoints.

The Oncomine TCR Beta short-read assay sequenced DNA from cultured CD4+ T cells. TCRdb reanalysed the PCR reads using MiXCR and keeps one entry per CDR3 protein. The profile shows 11,000 or so distinct CDR3 sequences, approximately 20% of them singletons. This CDR3 region has 16 residues. Germline V lookup: CDR1 MRHNA, CDR2 SNTAGT. V lost 6 bases, J lost 0 bases, and 17 bases lay in between. Of note for this clonotype: Its antigen remains unidentified.

Stated treatment: approximately nine-day PBMC culture with coronavirus spike peptide pools or control peptides (ViraFEST assay). Days 3 and 7 saw half the medium swapped for fresh IL-2 medium. This sample comprised CD4+ T cells from blood, cultured in vitro, obtained after SARS-CoV-2 vaccination. The sequence came from a human donor who had recovered from COVID-19. The chain uses TRBV6-4 and TRBJ1-1; D ambiguous. The DNA for the CDR3 is TGTGCCAGCAGAAAGGACCCCTTTATTTTGAACACTGAAGCTTTCTTT. Protein: CASRKDPFILNTEAFF.